The present TCR beta chain was sequenced within a study of blood T cell repertoires in COVID-19. Study-wide background: Collection of acute and convalescent COVID-19 samples took place in the United States, Italy and Spain. Sample material is recorded as cDNA or gDNA derived from T cells, B-cell-depleted T cells, or PBMCs.

Enrolled through a virtual design, the participants were between about 18 and 89 years of age and came from under 30 US areas. Germline CDR1 and CDR2: MNHEY and SVGAGI. The CDR3 sequence is 12 residues long. V lost 4 bases and J 3 bases, leaving 6 bases between the germline ends. This clone appeared a single time. As handled by the study authors: Estimates of nucleated cell counts were drawn from the amplification of reference gene primers. Generated by immunoSEQ multiplex PCR, the TCRdb table keeps only in-frame clones and is missing some. From that table come the V and J calls and clone size; the DNA was used to work out D and trimming. The table lists 150,000 to 200,000 clones, 76% of them singletons.

Sequenced input: PBMCs or T cells enriched from blood (not recorded which). The chain is built from TRBV6-5 and TRBJ1-1; possible D gene TRBD1, 5 bases. This receptor was taken from a woman between 45 and 60 years old with acute COVID-19. CDR3 sequence (DNA): TGTGCCAGCAGTTCGACAGACACTGAAGCTTTCTTT. The encoded protein is CASSSTDTEAFF.